What follows are 23 T cell receptor beta chains derived from one specimen sequenced in a study of blood T cell repertoires in COVID-19. Clones were sequenced by immunoSEQ multiplex PCR, and TCRdb holds only the in-frame ones, with some missing. Seen here are about 410,000 clones, about nine tenths observed once, and the top ten hold about 1.5%. The sequenced sample consisted of peripheral blood. These receptor sequences come from a woman aged 25-40 years with active or convalescent COVID-19.

The chain employs TRBV27 and TRBJ2-1; 7 positions match TRBD2. Germline trimming cut 4 bases from V and 4 bases from J; bases unmatched to any gene: 4. The germline V gene encodes CDR1 MNHEY and CDR2 SMNVEV (reference sequence). This CDR3 is built from 14 residues. CDR3 nucleotide sequence: TGTGCCAGCAGTTCGACGGGGGGATACAATGAGCAGTTCTTC. Amino acids: CASSSTGGYNEQFF.

The genes are TRBV19 and TRBJ2-2; weak D call: TRBD2 (6 bases). Germline values: CDR1 LNHDA, CDR2 SQIVND (reference sequence). This CDR3 has 15 amino acids. Trimming left V 8 bases short and J 6 bases short, with 19 bases between. This CDR3 reads CASQPRSGSSGELFF. DNA of the CDR3: TGTGCCAGTCAACCTCGGTCCGGGAGCTCCGGGGAGCTGTTTTTT.

DNA for the CDR3: TGTGCCTGCAAACAGAGCACAGATACGCAGTATTTT. Translating it yields CACKQSTDTQYF. This chain uses TRBV2 with TRBJ2-3; D is unresolved. V gave up 11 bases and J gave up 0 bases, with 9 bases separating them. Germline CDR1 is SNHLY and CDR2 is FYNNEI. The CDR3 is 12 amino acids.

The chain joins TRBV7-2 to TRBJ1-4; D is unclear. With 5 bases removed from V and 3 bases from J, the gap between germline ends came to 13 bases. Germline V gene lookup returns CDR1 SGHTA and CDR2 FQGNSA. The CDR3 runs 15 residues. In DNA form, the CDR3 reads TGTGCCAGCAGCGACAACGGGATAGCTAATGAAAAACTGTTTTTT. Residues: CASSDNGIANEKLFF.

The V call is TRBV5-6, the J call TRBJ2-5, with 9 bases identical to TRBD1. CDR3 size: 14 residues. The J segment lost 7 bases and the V segment lost 1 base, leaving 5 bases of the junction unmatched. The germline V gene has CDR1 SGHDT and CDR2 YYEEEE. CDR3 residues: CASSLSGQGATQYF. DNA for the CDR3: TGTGCCAGCAGCTTGTCGGGACAGGGTGCGACCCAGTACTTC.

The chain joins TRBV2 to TRBJ2-7, with D possibly matching TRBD2 (6 bases). The CDR3 consists of 13 residues. Germline V lookup: CDR1 SNHLY, CDR2 FYNNEI. With 7 bases removed from V and 5 bases from J, the gap between germline ends came to 15 bases. DNA of the CDR3: TGTGCCAGCAACGGGGGAAGAGTGAACGAGCAGTACTTC. Protein product: CASNGGRVNEQYF.

The chain recombines TRBV10-3 with TRBJ2-1, with 9 bases that match TRBD1. CDR3 size: 14 residues. Germline values: CDR1 ENHRY, CDR2 SYGVKD. The J segment lost 6 bases and the V segment lost 4 bases, leaving 4 bases of the junction unmatched. In DNA, the CDR3 is TGTGCCATCAGTGCCGGGACAGGGACCAATGAGCAGTTCTTC. Its translation: CAISAGTGTNEQFF.

The chain links TRBV3-1 (or the pseudogene TRBV3-2) to TRBJ2-1, with 8 nucleotides matching TRBD2. CDR3 length: 15 amino acids. J gave up 2 bases and V 2 bases, and 2 bases lay outside the gene matches. CDR1 and CDR2 (germline): LGHDT, YNNKEL (reference sequence). CDR3 protein: CASSQLAGAYNEQFF. CDR3 sequence (DNA): TGTGCCAGCAGCCAACTAGCGGGTGCCTACAATGAGCAGTTCTTC.

The rearrangement uses TRBV4-1 and TRBJ2-1; 12 nucleotides align to TRBD2. V lost 4 bases and J lost 2; bases outside the gene matches: 0. CDR3 length: 15 amino acids. Germline V gives CDR1 MGHRA, CDR2 YSYEKL. Here the CDR3 reads CASSRTSGTYNEQFF. The CDR3, as DNA: TGCGCCAGCAGCCGGACTAGCGGGACCTACAATGAGCAGTTCTTC.

The CDR3: CASSWGDSTDTQYF. The CDR3 DNA is TGTGCCAGCAGTTGGGGAGACAGCACAGATACGCAGTATTTT. This chain connects TRBV6-5 to TRBJ2-3; D may be TRBD2 (5 bases). The CDR3 spans 14 residues. V lost 4 bases, J lost 0 bases, and 8 bases lay in between. Per the germline V gene, CDR1 is MNHEY and CDR2 is SVGAGI.

The chain joins TRBV5-1 to TRBJ1-1; no clear D. Germline assignment: CDR1 SGHRS and CDR2 YFSETQ. V was trimmed by 0 bases and J by 0 bases, leaving 12 bases between them. This CDR3 has 16 amino acids. The DNA of the CDR3 is TGCGCCAGCAGCTTGGGGTCCGGAGGGCTGAACACTGAAGCTTTCTTT. It encodes CASSLGSGGLNTEAFF.

This clone was recorded only once. V usage is TRBV2 and J usage is TRBJ1-2, with D possibly being TRBD1 (5 bases). The CDR3 is 14 amino acids. Looked up from germline, CDR1 is SNHLY and CDR2 is FYNNEI. V was cut by 1 base and J by 6 bases, with 12 bases left in between. This CDR3 reads CASSEGQGIDGYTF. CDR3 sequence (DNA): TGTGCCAGCAGTGAAGGGCAGGGAATTGATGGCTACACCTTC.

The CDR3 loop reads CASTSGGASNEKLFF. CDR3 coding DNA: TGTGCCAGCACCTCAGGGGGCGCGTCTAATGAAAAACTGTTTTTT. The rearrangement links TRBV6-5 to TRBJ1-4; 8 bases line up with TRBD1. Germline CDR1 is MNHEY and CDR2 is SVGAGI. Trimming took 7 bases from V and 3 from J; bases not matched to a gene: 7. CDR3 length: 15 amino acids.

CDR3 residues: CASSEISPGDEQYF. In DNA, the CDR3 is TGTGCCAGCAGTGAAATCTCCCCCGGGGACGAGCAGTACTTC. The chain joins TRBV6-1 to TRBJ2-7; maybe TRBD2 (5 bases). CDR3 length equals 14 residues. The V gene lost 2 bases and the J gene lost 5 bases, with 13 bases spanning the gap. Germline CDR1 and CDR2: MNHNS and SASEGT.

The J gene is TRBJ2-7, the V gene TRBV27, with a weak D call TRBD1 (6 bases). The CDR3 covers 16 residues. V lost 7 bases and J 0 bases, leaving 19 bases between the germline ends. The germline gives CDR1 MNHEY, CDR2 SMNVEV (reference sequence). Written as DNA, the CDR3 is TGTGCCAGCAAGGGGGTAAGGTGGGGCAGCTCCTACGAGCAGTACTTC. This encodes CASKGVRWGSSYEQYF.

The chain employs TRBV19 and TRBJ1-2; 7 positions agree with TRBD1. CDR1 is LNHDA, CDR2 SQIVND, per germline (reference sequence). This CDR3 comprises 14 residues. Trimming at V came to 4 bases and at J to 4 bases, leaving 6 bases not matched to a gene. The CDR3 sequence: CASSNPGQPYGYTF. Written as DNA, the CDR3 is TGTGCCAGTAGTAACCCGGGACAGCCCTATGGCTACACCTTC.

V and J are TRBV4-1 and TRBJ2-7; D is possibly TRBD2 (6 bases). CDR3 length: 14 residues. Trimming removed 1 base at V and 0 bases at J, with 7 bases between. Germline CDR1 reads MGHRA; CDR2 reads YSYEKL. The CDR3 region is CASSQAGLSYEQYF. The CDR3 DNA is TGCGCCAGCAGCCAAGCGGGACTCTCCTACGAGCAGTACTTC.

In this sample, this clone turned up once. The V and J genes are TRBV19 and TRBJ1-1, with TRBD1 matching over 8 bases. The germline V gene has CDR1 LNHDA and CDR2 SQIVND (reference sequence). The CDR3 contains 12 residues. Germline trimming cut 6 bases from V and 8 bases from J; bases unmatched to any gene: 5. CDR3 nucleotide sequence: TGTGCCAGTAGGACTACAGGGGGGGAAGCTTTCTTT. It encodes CASRTTGGEAFF.

The V and J genes are TRBV11-2 and TRBJ2-7, with 11 bases aligning to TRBD1. Germline loops: CDR1 SGHAT, CDR2 FQNNGV. The CDR3 loop spans 17 amino acids. V shed 1 base, J shed 2 bases, and the junction held 7 bases outside the gene matches. Here the CDR3 DNA reads TGTGCCAGCAGCTTAGTTCTCGGACAGGGGGCGGCCTACGAGCAGTACTTC. It encodes CASSLVLGQGAAYEQYF.

The rearrangement joins TRBV13 to TRBJ2-1; D possibly corresponds to TRBD1 (5 bases). The CDR3 runs 12 residues. Germline CDR1 PRHDT, CDR2 FYEKMQ (reference sequence). V was shortened by 3 bases and J by 9 bases, with 9 bases between the two germline ends. Here the CDR3 DNA reads TGTGCCAGCAGCTTCAATAGGGGTGAGCAGTTCTTC. Residues: CASSFNRGEQFF.

This clone was counted a few times. This chain links TRBV2 with TRBJ1-1; D gene ambiguous. The CDR3 loop spans 13 amino acids. Trimming pared 8 bases from V and 3 bases from J, leaving 13 bases between. The germline V gene encodes CDR1 SNHLY and CDR2 FYNNEI. The CDR3 loop reads CASRTWEDTEAFF. DNA for the CDR3: TGTGCCAGCCGGACCTGGGAGGACACTGAAGCTTTCTTT.

CDR3 DNA: TGCGCCAGCAGCCAAGATCTGGCGTCAGGACTCAATCAGCCCCAGCATTTT. Encoded protein: CASSQDLASGLNQPQHF. The genes are TRBV4-1 and TRBJ1-5; D is unclear. V was trimmed by 0 bases and J by 3 bases, leaving 15 bases between them. The CDR3 covers 17 residues. Germline CDR1 reads MGHRA; CDR2 reads YSYEKL.

Written as DNA, the CDR3 is TGTGCCAGTAGCCCCATTTCACAGGGATGGTCCACTGAAGCTTTCTTT. This encodes CASSPISQGWSTEAFF. This sequence joins TRBV19 and TRBJ1-1; maybe TRBD1 (6 bases). Deletions cut 6 bases from V and 4 bases from J, with 21 bases between. The germline CDR1 and CDR2 sequences are LNHDA and SQIVND (reference sequence). The CDR3 has 16 amino acids. Full variable domain (outside the CDR3, taken from reference TRBV19 and TRBJ1-1): DGGITQSPKYLFRKEGQNVTLSCEQNLNHDAMYWYRQDPGQGLRLIYYSQIVNDFQKGDIAEGYSVSREKKESFPLTVTSAQKNPTAFYLCASSPISQGWSTEAFFGQGTRLTVV.